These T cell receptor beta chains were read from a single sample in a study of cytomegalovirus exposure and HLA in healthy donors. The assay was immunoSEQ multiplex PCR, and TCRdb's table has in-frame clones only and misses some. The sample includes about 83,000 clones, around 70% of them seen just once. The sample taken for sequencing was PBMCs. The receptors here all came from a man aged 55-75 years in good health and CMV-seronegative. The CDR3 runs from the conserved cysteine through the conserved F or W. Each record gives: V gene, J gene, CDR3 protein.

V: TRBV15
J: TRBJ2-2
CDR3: CATSRDTGETGELFF

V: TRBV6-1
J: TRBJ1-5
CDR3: CASRTGPDQPQHF

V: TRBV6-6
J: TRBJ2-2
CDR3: CASGLDRGLGELFF

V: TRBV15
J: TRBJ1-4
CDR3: CATSRGRDSEKLFF

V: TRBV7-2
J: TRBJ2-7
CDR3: CASSLDLGSYEQYF

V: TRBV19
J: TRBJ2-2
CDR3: CASSIGTWATGELFF

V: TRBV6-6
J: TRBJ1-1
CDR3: CASGGQGRGGTEAFF

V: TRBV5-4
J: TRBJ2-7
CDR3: CASSLGEGTGRHEQYF

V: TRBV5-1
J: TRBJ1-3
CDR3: CASSGTGIGNTIYF

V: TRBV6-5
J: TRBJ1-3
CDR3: CASHRGLDTIYF

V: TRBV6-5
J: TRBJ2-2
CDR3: CASSYTDRPGELFF

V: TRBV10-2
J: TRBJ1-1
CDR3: CASGDSPGVTEAFF

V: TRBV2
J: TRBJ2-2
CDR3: CASSEESGGLTGELFF

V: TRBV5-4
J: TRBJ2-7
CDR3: CASSLWGLAGGMYEQYF

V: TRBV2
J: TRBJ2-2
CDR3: CASSRASGVTGELFF

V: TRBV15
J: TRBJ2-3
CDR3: CATSGVGGREDTQYF

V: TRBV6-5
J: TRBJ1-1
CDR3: CASSYSTWNTEAFF

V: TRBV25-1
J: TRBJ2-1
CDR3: CASMLAGGNEQFF

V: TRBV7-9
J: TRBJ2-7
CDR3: CASSLDRGPSEQYF

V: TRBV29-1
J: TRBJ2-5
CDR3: CSVADRSKQETQYF

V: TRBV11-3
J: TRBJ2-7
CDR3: CASSVNAGEQYF

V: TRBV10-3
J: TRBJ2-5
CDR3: CAISESLAGGTLETQYF

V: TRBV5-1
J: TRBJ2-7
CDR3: CASSSQGGKEEQYF

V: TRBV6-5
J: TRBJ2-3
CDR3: CATGGVPHRTDTQYF

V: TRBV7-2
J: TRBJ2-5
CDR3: CASSLGLAQETQYF

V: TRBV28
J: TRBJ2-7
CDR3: CASSFPSLRGTGYEQYF